This T cell receptor (beta chain) originates from a study of T-cell memory formation after mild COVID-19. Study context: TCR clusters were largely donor specific.

TCRdb re-called the 5' RACE reads with MiXCR, one entry per CDR3 protein. The table has 58,000 or so distinct CDR3 sequences, 25% to 35% seen once. This clonotype was counted only a few times. The CDR3 consists of 17 residues. Per germline, CDR1 LGHNA and CDR2 YSLEER. Trimming pared 1 base from V and 6 bases from J, leaving 21 bases between. Specimen: PBMCs or a T cell subset sorted from them (not recorded which). This sequence originates from a man aged 18 to 30 who had mild COVID-19 (a few samples of this study predate the infection). Cell type and time point are not known. The chain has TRBV4-3 and TRBJ2-5; possible D gene TRBD2, 7 bases. The CDR3 reads CASSQGFGGAMLQTQYF. Written as DNA, the CDR3 is TGCGCCAGCAGCCAAGGGTTTGGGGGGGCGATGCTCCAGACCCAGTACTTC.